The clone carrying this T cell receptor beta chain counts as medium-sized by frequency. The antigen remains unidentified. This sample stems from a study of CXCR3-negative and CXCR3-positive naive CD8 T cells. Study-wide findings and caveats: Hydrophobicity was higher for TRB CDR3s found in CXCR3-positive naive cells than in CXCR3-negative naive cells. Relative to memory CD8+ cells, whose diversity was much lower, both naive subsets had comparably high diversity. After cryopreservation, CXCR3 expression dropped partially; most assays used fresh PBMCs.

The CDR3 contains 18 residues. With UMI labels, 5' RACE was used to prepare the TRB cDNA libraries. TCRdb reprocessed the 5' RACE reads and reports one entry per CDR3 protein, with no DNA. The sample shows about 5,300 distinct CDR3 sequences, and around 2.8% sits with its ten largest clones. Input material: naive CXCR3- CD8+ T cells from blood. The subset here: CD45RO-CCR7+CD27+CD95- naive CD8+ T cells lacking CXCR3 (TNR3-). The clonotype was recovered from a human donor in good health. Some clones in this sample may be carry-over from other donors' samples. The rearrangement joins TRBV23-1 to TRBJ2-2; the D call from TCRdb, TRBD1, cannot be confirmed without DNA. TRBV23-1 is identified as an open reading frame with a role that is uncertain. CDR3 sequence reads: CASSQFESGQPTAGELFF.